What follows are 10 T cell receptor beta chains derived from one specimen sequenced in a study of beta chain features in type 1 diabetes. Study-wide points: Significant though moderate, a shortening of TCRB CDR3s appeared in all four CD4+ subsets of Type 1 diabetes patients.

Their target antigens are unknown. Since all of the isolated RNA was reverse transcribed, expressed TCRB transcripts were what got sequenced. Only in-frame clones appear in the TCRdb table, and some are missing; sequencing was by immunoSEQ multiplex PCR. The sample records 45,000 to 65,000 clones, roughly 52% being singletons. The sequencing sample was made of Tregs from blood. All receptors derive from a woman in her forties with type 1 diabetes.

The chain uses TRBV4-1 and TRBJ2-5; 10 bases line up with TRBD2. The CDR3 spans 17 residues. V was pared by 0 bases and J by 7 bases, with 11 bases of the junction left unmatched. The germline V gene encodes CDR1 MGHRA and CDR2 YSYEKL. DNA of the CDR3: TGCGCCAGCAGCCAAGATCCAGGACTAGCGGAACGGGGGACCCAGTACTTC. Its protein is CASSQDPGLAERGTQYF.

This chain uses TRBV7-2 with TRBJ2-2; D ambiguous. CDR1 is SGHTA, CDR2 FQGNSA, per germline. CDR3 size: 14 residues. V gave up 2 bases and J gave up 6 bases, with 10 bases separating them. CDR3: CASSLRSPAGELFF. The CDR3 DNA reads TGTGCCAGCAGCTTACGTTCACCGGCCGGGGAGCTGTTTTTT.

The chain is built from TRBV25-1 and TRBJ1-1, with D maybe TRBD1 (5 bases). The CDR3 is 15 residues long. Germline V gene lookup returns CDR1 MGHDK and CDR2 SYGVNS. The V end lost 2 bases, the J end lost 3 bases, and 13 bases lay between the germline ends. The CDR3 nucleotides are TGTGCCAGCAGTGAAGGGTCAGGGCCGGACACTGAAGCTTTCTTT. It translates to CASSEGSGPDTEAFF.

The chain links TRBV7-2 to TRBJ2-5; weak D call: TRBD2 (6 bases). V was trimmed by 0 bases and J by 11 bases, leaving 16 bases between them. The CDR3 sequence is 14 residues long. The germline gives CDR1 SGHTA, CDR2 FQGNSA. CDR3 nucleotide sequence: TGTGCCAGCAGCTTAGCCGGGGTCTCGGGAGAGCAGTACTTC. Protein product: CASSLAGVSGEQYF.

This clone was seen more than once but under ten times. CDR3 amino acids: CASSLARGNEQFF. The CDR3 DNA reads TGTGCCAGCAGCTTAGCCAGGGGGAATGAGCAGTTCTTC. The J gene is TRBJ2-1, the V gene TRBV7-2; the match to TRBD1 covers 7 bases. Trimming removed 0 bases from V and 7 bases from J; junction bases left unmatched: 0. CDR1 is SGHTA, CDR2 FQGNSA, per germline. The CDR3 sequence is 13 residues long.

As regards this clone: The sample contains more than one DNA sequence encoding this CDR3. The V gene is TRBV27, the J gene TRBJ1-2; 7 bases align to TRBD1. CDR3 length equals 14 residues. From germline, CDR1 is MNHEY and CDR2 SMNVEV (reference sequence). V was pared by 5 bases and J by 8 bases, with 11 bases of the junction left unmatched. The CDR3 DNA follows: TGTGCCAGCAGTGCTAATCACAGGGGTGGCGGCTACACCTTC. Translation: CASSANHRGGGYTF.

The chain combines TRBV30 with TRBJ1-2; the match to TRBD1 covers 8 bases. V was clipped by 3 bases and J by 2 bases; unmatched bases: 8. This CDR3 comprises 15 residues. Per the germline V gene, CDR1 is GTSNPN and CDR2 is SVGIG (reference sequence). CDR3 protein: CAWRERTGRNYGYTF. As DNA, the CDR3 is TGTGCCTGGAGGGAAAGGACAGGGAGGAACTATGGCTACACCTTC.

The chain links TRBV7-2 to TRBJ1-5, with 8 nucleotides matching TRBD1. CDR1 is SGHTA and CDR2 is FQGNSA in the germline V gene. The CDR3 runs 14 residues. The trim removed 5 bases at V and 4 bases at J, leaving 4 bases unmatched. CDR3: CASSHRGANQPQHF. CDR3 in DNA: TGTGCCAGCAGCCACAGGGGGGCTAATCAGCCCCAGCATTTT.

On this clone: The junction shows a germline mismatch at one end, possibly a read error. In nucleotides, the CDR3 is TGTGTCAGCACCGAGGTCGGCGGCCAAGAGACCCAGTACTTC. The encoded protein is CVSTEVGGQETQYF. This chain uses TRBV7-2 with TRBJ2-5; the D is unclear. This CDR3 is 14 amino acids long. The germline CDR1 and CDR2 sequences are SGHTA and FQGNSA. The whole variable domain, filled in from reference TRBV7-2 and TRBJ2-5, reads GAGVSQSPSNKVTEKGKDVELRCDPISGHTALYWYRQSLGQGLEFLIYFQGNSAPDKSGLPSDRFSAERTGGSVSTLTIQRTQQEDSAVYLCVSTEVGGQETQYFGPGTRLLVL.

This clone was detected a few times. The rearrangement links TRBV18 to TRBJ2-1, with 8 bases aligning to TRBD2. V was clipped by 9 bases and J by 3 bases; unmatched bases: 19. Germline lookup yields CDR1 KGHSH and CDR2 LQKENI. There are 18 residues in the CDR3. The CDR3 sequence: CASSPGLIFGGDYNEQFF. The CDR3 DNA follows: TGTGCCAGTTCCCCGGGCCTTATTTTCGGGGGGGACTACAATGAGCAGTTCTTC.